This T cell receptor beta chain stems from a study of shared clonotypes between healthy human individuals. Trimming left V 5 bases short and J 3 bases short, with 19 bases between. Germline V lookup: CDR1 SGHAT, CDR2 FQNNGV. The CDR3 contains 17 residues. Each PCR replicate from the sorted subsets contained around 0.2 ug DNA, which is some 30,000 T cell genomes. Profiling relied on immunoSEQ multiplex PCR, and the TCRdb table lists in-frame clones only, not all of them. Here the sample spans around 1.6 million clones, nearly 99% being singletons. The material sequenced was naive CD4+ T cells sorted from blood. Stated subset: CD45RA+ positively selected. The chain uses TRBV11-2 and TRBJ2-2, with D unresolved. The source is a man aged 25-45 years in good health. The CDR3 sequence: CASSRRPQWRDTGELFF. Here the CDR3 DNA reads TGTGCCAGCAGCCGAAGACCACAGTGGAGAGACACCGGGGAGCTGTTTTTT.